This TCR beta chain comes out of a study of cytomegalovirus exposure and HLA in healthy donors. Germline CDR1 reads MGHDK; CDR2 reads SYGVNS. The length of the CDR3 is 15 residues. Trimming stripped 5 bases from V and 4 bases from J, with 15 bases between. Both 60 Vbeta primers and 13 Jbeta primers went into the PCR. Sequenced by immunoSEQ multiplex PCR; TCRdb stores in-frame clones only, minus some. The sample contains 160,000 or so clones, about 80% of which appear only once. Study results and caveats: Another analysis was done later, and it associated approximately 18,000 TCR beta sequences with HLA alleles at 0.05 false discovery rate. TCR beta chains associated with HLA were, in a later analysis, more clonally expanded than equally common others.

This clone was seen once. Its antigen remains unknown. The V and J genes are TRBV25-1 and TRBJ2-1, with D possibly being TRBD2 (7 bases). The sample comprised PBMCs. The clonotype was recovered from a man younger than 35 in good health and CMV-seropositive. CDR3 coding DNA: TGTGCCAGCAGTTTACTGGGGGGGCGGTACAATGAGCAGTTCTTC. This codes for CASSLLGGRYNEQFF.